The following is a T cell receptor (beta chain) sequence with its context. This specimen comes from a study of long-term antiretroviral therapy in people with HIV. The CDR3 has 15 residues. Trimming removed 5 bases from V and 0 bases from J, with 10 bases in between. Germline CDR1 reads SNHLY; CDR2 reads FYNNEI. The authors ran the immunoSEQ assay, v3.0, at survey level. The table came from immunoSEQ multiplex PCR; TCRdb's copy has only in-frame clones and leaves some out. The sample has tens of thousands of clones, about 70% seen once. Sequencing used unsorted PBMCs, obtained 3 years after starting antiretroviral therapy. The chain links TRBV2 to TRBJ1-4, with D possibly being TRBD1 (5 bases). This TCR was recovered from a man aged 45 to 65 with HIV. In nucleotides, the CDR3 is TGTGCCAGCAGTCAACAGGTAGCAACTAATGAAAAACTGTTTTTT. The encoded protein is CASSQQVATNEKLFF.